Described below is a single T cell receptor beta chain sequence and its context. The antigen is undetermined. The sample is drawn from a study of T cell responses to AZD1222 COVID-19 vaccine. Study-level points and caveats: Across spike, vaccine-associated CD4 TCRs were found, dominant at 160-218 and 743-854.

Trimming removed 4 bases at V and 2 bases at J, with 12 bases between. In germline, CDR1 is ENHRY, CDR2 SYGVKD. The CDR3 extends over 15 amino acids. Here immunoSEQ multiplex PCR was the method, and the copy in TCRdb shows in-frame clones only, minus some. The profile shows 150,000 to 200,000 clones, less than 95% of them singletons. The sequence was obtained from an adult who received the AZD1222 COVID-19 vaccine. The specimen was peripheral blood, collected 28 days after the second AZD1222 dose. The chain combines TRBV10-3 with TRBJ1-5; D perhaps matches TRBD1 (6 bases). The CDR3 spells CAISASGDGNQPQHF. The CDR3 nucleotides read TGTGCCATCAGTGCATCAGGGGACGGCAATCAGCCCCAGCATTTT.